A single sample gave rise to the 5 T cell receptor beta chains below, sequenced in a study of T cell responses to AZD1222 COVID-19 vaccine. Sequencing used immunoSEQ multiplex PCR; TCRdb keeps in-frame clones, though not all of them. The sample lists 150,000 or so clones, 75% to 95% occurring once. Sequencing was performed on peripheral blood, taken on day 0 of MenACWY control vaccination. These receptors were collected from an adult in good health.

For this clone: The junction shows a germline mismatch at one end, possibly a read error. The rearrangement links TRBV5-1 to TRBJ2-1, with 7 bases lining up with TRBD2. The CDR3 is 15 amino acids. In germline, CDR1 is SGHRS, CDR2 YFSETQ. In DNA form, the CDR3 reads TGCGCCAGCAGTTTGGCGGGGGAATCCTACAATGAGCAGTTCTTC. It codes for CASSLAGESYNEQFF. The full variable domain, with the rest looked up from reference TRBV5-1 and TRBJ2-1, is KAGVTQTPRYLIKTRGQQVTLSCSPISGHRSVSWYQQTPGQGLQFLFEYFSETQRNKGNFPGRFSGRQFSNSRSEMNVSTLELGDSALYLCASSLAGESYNEQFFGPGTRLTVL.

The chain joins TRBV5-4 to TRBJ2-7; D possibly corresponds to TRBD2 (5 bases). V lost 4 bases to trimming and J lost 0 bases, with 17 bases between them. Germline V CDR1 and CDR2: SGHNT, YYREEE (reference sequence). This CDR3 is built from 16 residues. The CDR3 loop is CASSEAGILSSYEQYF. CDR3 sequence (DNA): TGTGCCAGCAGCGAAGCCGGGATCTTAAGCTCCTACGAGCAGTACTTC.

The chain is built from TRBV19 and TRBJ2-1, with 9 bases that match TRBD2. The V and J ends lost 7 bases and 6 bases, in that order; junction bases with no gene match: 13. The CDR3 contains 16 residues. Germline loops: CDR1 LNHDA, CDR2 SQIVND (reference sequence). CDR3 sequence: CASTTRASGVGNEQFF. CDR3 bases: TGTGCCAGTACCACGAGGGCTAGCGGGGTAGGCAATGAGCAGTTCTTC.

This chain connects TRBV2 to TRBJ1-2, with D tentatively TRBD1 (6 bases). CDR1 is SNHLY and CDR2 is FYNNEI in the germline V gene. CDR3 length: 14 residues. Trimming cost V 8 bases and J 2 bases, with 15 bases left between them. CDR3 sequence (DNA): TGTGCCAGCCGGGCAGGGGCCGTAAACTATGGCTACACCTTC. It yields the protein CASRAGAVNYGYTF.

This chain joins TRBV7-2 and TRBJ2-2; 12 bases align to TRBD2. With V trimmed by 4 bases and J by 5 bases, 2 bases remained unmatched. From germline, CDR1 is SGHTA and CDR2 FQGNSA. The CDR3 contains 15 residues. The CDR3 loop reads CASSSTSGSTGELFF. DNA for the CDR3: TGTGCCAGCAGCTCGACTAGCGGGAGTACCGGGGAGCTGTTTTTT.